One T cell receptor (beta chain) is described in this entry. A read error may account for a junction end that differs from germline. Time point of the sample: cycle 4 day 1 (C4D1), after 5 to 7 weeks of nivolumab. Every patient relapsed after autologous stem cell transplantation, and brentuximab vedotin exposure varied. These data come from a study of PD-1 blockade in classical Hodgkin lymphoma. Libraries were prepared by immunoSEQ multiplex PCR; TCRdb keeps only in-frame clonotypes and omits some of them. The table records 75,000 to 95,000 clones, more than 80% of them present only once. The CDR3 totals 15 residues. The germline gives CDR1 SNHLY, CDR2 FYNNEI.

This chain connects TRBV2 to TRBJ2-1; a possible D gene is TRBD1 (7 bases). This specimen was peripheral blood mononuclear cells (PBMCs), taken before the fourth cycle of nivolumab. This receptor was taken from a human donor with classical Hodgkin lymphoma. CDR3 region: CASTERQGGVGEQFF. CDR3 DNA: TGTGCCAGCACTGAACGACAGGGAGGAGTAGGTGAGCAGTTCTTC.